The rows below give T cell receptor beta chains drawn from one sample of a study of cytomegalovirus exposure and HLA in healthy donors. Here immunoSEQ multiplex PCR was the method, and the copy in TCRdb shows in-frame clones only, minus some. The sample has roughly 150,000 clones; more than 75% are singletons. Source material: PBMCs. Every receptor here comes from a man aged 25 to 40 in good health and CMV-seropositive. CDR3s include the opening cysteine and the closing phenylalanine or tryptophan. The order of the fields is J gene, CDR3 length, V gene, D gene, clone size, CDR3 DNA, CDR3 protein. D genes are given only for firm matches. Clone sizes are given selectively: once, few, many, or a class where the clone is expanded.

TRBJ2-7,14,TRBV11-3,-,-,TGTGCCAGCAGCTTAGGCCAGGGGACCTACGAGCAGTACTTC,CASSLGQGTYEQYF
TRBJ2-1,15,TRBV11-2,-,once,TGTGCCAGCACTCTCCAGGCGAGCTCCTACAATGAGCAGTTCTTC,CASTLQASSYNEQFF
TRBJ2-3,14,TRBV11-3,-,-,TGTGCCAGCAGCCCGTCGACTAGTTTGGATACGCAGTATTTT,CASSPSTSLDTQYF
TRBJ2-1,14,TRBV7-9,-,once,TGTGCCAGCAGCTTACCAAAAGGGCGGGACTCGCAGTTCTTC,CASSLPKGRDSQFF
TRBJ2-5,13,TRBV7-2,-,-,TGTGCCAGCAGCTTAGGGAGGGTTGAGACCCAGTACTTC,CASSLGRVETQYF
TRBJ2-1,15,TRBV4-3,TRBD1,few,TGCGCCAGCAGCCATGCCGGGACAGGGATCAATGAGCAGTTCTTC,CASSHAGTGINEQFF
TRBJ2-5,12,TRBV29-1,-,-,TGCAGCGTTGCGGGAGTCGGAGAGACCCAGTACTTC,CSVAGVGETQYF
TRBJ2-2,16,TRBV6-4,-,-,TGTGCCAGCAGCCTCTCCGGGAGTACGAACACCGGGGAGCTGTTTTTT,CASSLSGSTNTGELFF
TRBJ1-1,13,TRBV29-1,-,-,TGCAGCGTCGTACAGGGACGGAACACTGAAGCTTTCTTT,CSVVQGRNTEAFF
TRBJ2-2,15,TRBV7-3,TRBD1,-,TGTGCCAGCAGCTATCGACAGGGCGGGACCGGGGAGCTGTTTTTT,CASSYRQGGTGELFF
TRBJ2-1,16,TRBV11-3,TRBD2,-,TGTGCCAGCAGCTCCGGGACTAGCGGGGGAAACAATGAGCAGTTCTTC,CASSSGTSGGNNEQFF
TRBJ1-2,14,TRBV19,-,-,TGTGCCACGGATACAGGGCGGGGGAACTATGGCTACACCTTC,CATDTGRGNYGYTF
TRBJ2-5,20,TRBV5-4,TRBD2,-,TGTGCCAGCAGCTTGGATTTCGGTAGCGGGAGGGCCGGGACTAAAGAGACCCAGTACTTC,CASSLDFGSGRAGTKETQYF
TRBJ2-5,11,TRBV7-2,-,-,TGTGCCAGCAGCTTAGTCGGGACCCAGTACTTC,CASSLVGTQYF
TRBJ2-1,18,TRBV5-1,TRBD2,-,TGCGCCAGCAGCAATTCCGGGACTAGCGGACCCTCCTACAATGAGCAGTTCTTC,CASSNSGTSGPSYNEQFF
TRBJ2-2,14,TRBV5-8,TRBD1,-,TGTGCCAGCAGTTTTCAGGGGGCGCACGGGGAGCTGTTTTTT,CASSFQGAHGELFF
TRBJ2-6,15,TRBV7-3,TRBD2,-,TGTGCCAGCAGCTTAAGGGGAGGGGACGGTAACGTCCTGACTTTC,CASSLRGGDGNVLTF
TRBJ1-1,14,TRBV14,-,few,TGTGCCAGCAGCCAAGCAGGGATGAACACTGAAGCTTTCTTT,CASSQAGMNTEAFF
TRBJ2-5,14,TRBV5-4,TRBD2,-,TGTGCCAGCAGCACGGACCCGGGGGGAGAGACCCAGTACTTC,CASSTDPGGETQYF
TRBJ2-5,14,TRBV27,-,-,TGTGCCAGCAGTTTCTGGCCTAGCCAAGAGACCCAGTACTTC,CASSFWPSQETQYF
TRBJ1-1,17,TRBV30,-,-,TGTGCCTGGGCTCACAGGCAGGGAAGTAGAGTCGGGGGGCCGGCTTTCTTT,CAWAHRQGSRVGGPAFF
TRBJ1-1,16,TRBV4-1,-,-,TGCGCCAGCAGCCAAGATCCTTCAACTTTGAACACTGAAGCTTTCTTT,CASSQDPSTLNTEAFF
TRBJ2-2,15,TRBV9,TRBD2,once,TGTGCCAGCAGCACAAGCGGGACGAACACCGGGGAGCTGTTTTTT,CASSTSGTNTGELFF
TRBJ1-1,15,TRBV27,TRBD1,few,TGTGCCAGCAGTTTCGGCAGGGGGGCGAACACTGAAGCTTTCTTT,CASSFGRGANTEAFF
TRBJ1-4,13,TRBV6-5,-,-,TGTGCCAGCAGTCCCCTATCAGGTGAAAAACTGTTTTTT,CASSPLSGEKLFF
TRBJ2-1,15,TRBV21-1,-,-,TGTGCCAGCAGCAAAATCCCGCCCGGAGACGATGAGCAGTTCTTC,CASSKIPPGDDEQFF
TRBJ1-5,16,TRBV5-6,-,-,TGTGCCAGCAGCTTGGTACCGTGGGCCACTAATCAGCCCCAGCATTTT,CASSLVPWATNQPQHF
TRBJ2-3,18,TRBV7-2,TRBD2,-,TGTGCCAGCAGCGGCGACAACCCGGGACTAGCGGGCCCAGATACGCAGTATTTT,CASSGDNPGLAGPDTQYF
TRBJ1-6,16,TRBV6-5,-,-,TGTGCCAGCAGTTACTCCCTGAGCTCCTATAATTCACCCCTCCACTTT,CASSYSLSSYNSPLHF
TRBJ2-2,15,TRBV4-2,TRBD1,-,TGTGCCAGCAGCGGACAAACAGGGGACACCGGGGAGCTGTTTTTT,CASSGQTGDTGELFF
TRBJ2-1,15,TRBV5-1,-,-,TGCGCCGGCAGCCCGGTAGCGGTGTTTCCCAATGAGCAGTTCTTC,CAGSPVAVFPNEQFF
TRBJ1-2,18,TRBV30,TRBD1,-,TGTGCCTGGATCCCCCCGGGACAGGGGGCACGGTCGTACTATGGCTACACCTTC,CAWIPPGQGARSYYGYTF
TRBJ2-1,15,TRBV5-1,-,-,TGCGCCAGCAGCTTCGGGCTAGCGACCTACAATGAGCAGTTCTTC,CASSFGLATYNEQFF
TRBJ1-4,15,TRBV11-3,-,once,TGTGCCAGCAGCTTAATGGATCAGGGTTATGAAAAACTGTTTTTT,CASSLMDQGYEKLFF
TRBJ2-6,14,TRBV13,-,-,TGTGCCACCTCAAGGAGAACTGGGGCCAACGTCCTGACTTTC,CATSRRTGANVLTF